This is a list of T cell receptor beta chains from one sample in a study of neurological immune-mediated disorders. TCRdb ran MiXCR on the 5' RACE reads and lists one entry per CDR3 protein. The table records over 25,000 distinct CDR3 sequences, around 17% of them present only once. The sequenced sample was CD4+ T cells from blood. These receptors came from a female donor with HTLV-1-associated myelopathy (HAM/TSP). The CDR3 runs from the conserved cysteine through the conserved F or W. A D gene is named only where the DNA matches it firmly. Not every row has a clone size; where given, it reads once, few, many or a size class.

CSATPGLAGSTKVSYEQYF TGCAGTGCCACCCCGGGACTAGCGGGGTCCACCAAGGTATCCTACGAGCAGTACTTC TRBD2 TRBJ2-7 TRBV20-1 many
CASSIGLAPETQYF TGTGCCAGTAGTATTGGACTGGCCCCCGAGACCCAGTACTTC NA TRBJ2-5 TRBV19 many
CSARDPSGGSFNEQFF TGCAGTGCTAGAGACCCGAGCGGGGGGTCCTTCAATGAGCAGTTCTTC TRBD2 TRBJ2-1 TRBV20-1 many
CSASVGAGGETQYF TGCAGTGCTAGTGTCGGGGCGGGGGGGGAGACCCAGTACTTC TRBD2 TRBJ2-5 TRBV20-1 many
CASSPYTTFGGNEQFF TGTGCCAGCAGCCCATATACCACCTTCGGGGGGAATGAGCAGTTCTTC TRBD2 TRBJ2-1 TRBV11-2 many
CASSSWGAQITDTQYF TGTGCCAGCAGTTCCTGGGGGGCACAGATCACAGATACGCAGTATTTT NA TRBJ2-3 TRBV6-5 NA
CASSYTRGPTEMETQYF TGTGCCAGCAGCTACACCAGGGGCCCTACGGAAATGGAGACCCAGTACTTC NA TRBJ2-5 TRBV6-1 many
CASILAGPGEQFF TGTGCCAGCATCCTAGCAGGTCCGGGGGAGCAGTTCTTC NA TRBJ2-1 TRBV7-9 many
CASSAYKNTEAFF TGTGCCAGCAGCGCGTACAAGAACACTGAAGCTTTCTTT NA TRBJ1-1 TRBV7-9 many
CAWSDQGEKLFF TGTGCCTGGTCTGACCAAGGGGAAAAACTGTTTTTT NA TRBJ1-4 TRBV30 many
CASNYEGHPQHF TGTGCCAGCAACTACGAGGGTCATCCCCAGCATTTT NA TRBJ1-5 TRBV7-9 NA
CASRGLAWPLHF TGTGCCAGCAGAGGGTTGGCATGGCCCCTCCACTTT NA TRBJ1-6 TRBV21-1 NA
CASSLGGGAEFTGELFF TGTGCTAGCAGCTTAGGAGGGGGGGCCGAATTCACCGGGGAGCTGTTTTTT NA TRBJ2-2 TRBV7-7 many
CAMSEASRHYEQFF TGTGCCATGAGTGAGGCTAGCCGTCACTACGAGCAGTTCTTC NA TRBJ2-1 TRBV10-3 NA
CASSRGTSLNEQFF TGCGCCAGCAGCCGCGGGACTAGCTTGAATGAGCAGTTCTTC TRBD2 TRBJ2-1 TRBV5-1 many
CSANRPAPGNEQFF TGCAGTGCTAACAGGCCTGCTCCTGGCAATGAGCAGTTCTTC NA TRBJ2-1 TRBV20-1 many
CASSIGQGIGETQYF TGCGCCAGCAGCATAGGACAGGGGATTGGAGAGACCCAGTACTTC TRBD1 TRBJ2-5 TRBV5-1 many
CASSLILGTGANVLTF TGTGCCAGCAGCTTAATTTTGGGAACTGGGGCCAACGTCCTGACTTTC NA TRBJ2-6 TRBV7-2 NA
CASSFGTGNTDTQYF TGTGCCAGCAGCTTCGGGACAGGGAACACAGATACGCAGTATTTT TRBD1 TRBJ2-3 TRBV5-8 many
CSARSPGQNTDTQYF TGCAGTGCTAGGTCCCCGGGACAAAACACAGATACGCAGTATTTT NA TRBJ2-3 TRBV20-1 many
CASSEDLAGELFF TGTGCCAGCAGTGAGGATTTGGCCGGGGAGCTGTTTTTT NA TRBJ2-2 TRBV2 many
CSSSPDRAHGKLFF TGTTCCAGCTCACCAGACAGGGCCCATGGAAAACTGTTTTTT TRBD1 TRBJ1-4 TRBV18 NA
CASSPVPGQGSGGLYYNEQFF TGTGCCAGCAGCCCGGTACCGGGACAGGGATCCGGGGGACTCTACTACAATGAGCAGTTCTTC TRBD1 TRBJ2-1 TRBV11-2 few
CSSPRDRGTGELFF TGCAGCTCCCCCCGGGACAGGGGCACCGGGGAGCTGTTTTTT TRBD1 TRBJ2-2 TRBV29-1 many
CASSSRTGQSFGYTF TGTGCCAGCAGCTCACGGACAGGGCAGAGTTTTGGCTACACCTTC TRBD1 TRBJ1-2 TRBV7-2 many
CSAPPTEGNTIYF TGCAGTGCTCCCCCGACAGAAGGAAACACCATATATTTT NA TRBJ1-3 TRBV20-1 many
CASSLGVQGTGELFF TGTGCCAGCAGCTTAGGCGTCCAAGGCACCGGGGAGCTGTTTTTT NA TRBJ2-2 TRBV11-1 NA
CSVELTLTGELFF TGCAGCGTTGAATTGACCCTAACCGGGGAGCTGTTTTTT NA TRBJ2-2 TRBV29-1 many
CSARAGQGDEKLFF TGCAGTGCTAGAGCGGGACAGGGTGATGAAAAACTGTTTTTT TRBD1 TRBJ1-4 TRBV20-1 NA
CSAVGTYSYEQYF TGCAGTGCTGTCGGGACTTATTCCTACGAGCAGTACTTC NA TRBJ2-7 TRBV20-1 many
CASSYPTSGGPGSYNEQFF TGTGCCAGCAGCTATCCGACTAGCGGGGGCCCGGGCTCCTACAATGAGCAGTTCTTC TRBD2 TRBJ2-1 TRBV6-6 many
CASSFSGTGGASYGYTF TGCGCCAGCAGCTTCTCCGGGACAGGGGGCGCCTCCTATGGCTACACCTTC TRBD1 TRBJ1-2 TRBV5-1 many
CASGRTDGLSYTF TGTGCCAGCGGACGGACGGACGGTTTGAGCTACACCTTC NA TRBJ1-2 TRBV9 many
CASSHGTDTQYF TGTGCCAGCAGCCATGGGACAGATACGCAGTATTTT NA TRBJ2-3 TRBV6-2/TRBV6-3 many